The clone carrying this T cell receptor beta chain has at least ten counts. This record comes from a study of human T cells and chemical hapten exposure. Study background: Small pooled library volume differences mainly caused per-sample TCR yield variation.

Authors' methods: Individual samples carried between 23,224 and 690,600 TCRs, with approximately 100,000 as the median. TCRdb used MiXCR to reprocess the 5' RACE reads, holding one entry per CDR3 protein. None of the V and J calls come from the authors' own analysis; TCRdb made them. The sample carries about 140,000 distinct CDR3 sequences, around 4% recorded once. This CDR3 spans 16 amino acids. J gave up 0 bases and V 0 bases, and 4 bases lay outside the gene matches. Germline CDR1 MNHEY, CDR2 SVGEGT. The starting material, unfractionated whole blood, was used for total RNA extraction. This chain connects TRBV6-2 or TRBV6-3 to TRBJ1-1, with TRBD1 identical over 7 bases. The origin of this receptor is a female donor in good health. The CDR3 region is CASSYSGTDLNTEAFF. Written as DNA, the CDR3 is TGTGCCAGCAGTTACTCCGGGACAGATTTGAACACTGAAGCTTTCTTT.